This TCR beta chain was obtained from a study of metastatic and nonmetastatic thyroid tumors. Study results and caveats: Reported TCR beta diversity, measured in blood and tumor, was significantly higher for malignant thyroid tumors than for benign nodules.

There were no patients who had received any treatment before thyroid surgery. This clone was detected ten times or more. Its antigen is unidentified. The germline gives CDR1 MGHRA, CDR2 YSYEKL. The CDR3 sequence is 20 residues long. Trimming took off 4 bases at V and 1 base at J, with 26 bases between the two ends. Using MiXCR, TCRdb re-called clones from the PCR reads. There are around 53,000 clones in the sample; 20% occur only once, and about 4.1% lies in the top ten. The receptor was isolated from a female donor with papillary thyroid cancer or a benign thyroid nodule (not recorded which). Some clones in this sample may be carry-over from other donors' samples. J is TRBJ2-1 and V is TRBV4-1, with D perhaps TRBD2 (6 bases). Sequenced sample: blood. The CDR3 DNA is TGCGCCAGCAGCCGAGCGGCAGTGGGCTTAGCGGACCAGTCCTACAATGAGCAGTTCTTC. Encoded protein: CASSRAAVGLADQSYNEQFF.